The 19 T cell receptor beta chains in this list originate from one sample, sequenced in a study of blood T cells in healthy people across ages. Sample-barcoded 5' priming and a J-beta primer mix drove a second PCR of 7 to 11 cycles. TCRdb analysed the 5' RACE reads with MiXCR anew, one entry per CDR3 protein. Of 1.5 million to 2 million distinct CDR3 sequences in the sample, 28% are singletons; the top ten hold more than 6%. The sample was blood. Every receptor here comes from a woman in her thirties in good health.

This clonotype has only a few counts. V is TRBV3-1 and J is TRBJ1-2; TRBD1 is a possible D gene (5 bases). The germline V gene encodes CDR1 LGHDT and CDR2 YNNKEL (reference sequence). The germline V and J ends were trimmed by 2 bases and 6 bases, with 16 bases remaining between them. This CDR3 has 15 amino acids. The CDR3 loop reads CASSQSDTVVDGYTF. The CDR3 bases are TGTGCCAGCAGCCAATCGGACACGGTCGTGGATGGCTACACCTTC.

This clonotype was detected only a few times. V usage is TRBV9 and J usage is TRBJ2-6; D is unclear. Trimming took 0 bases from V and 0 from J, leaving 7 bases between them. This CDR3 region has 16 residues. The V gene's germline CDR1 is SGDLS and CDR2 YYNGEE. The DNA of the CDR3 is TGTGCCAGCAGCGTAGACGGTCGCTCTGGGGCCAACGTCCTGACTTTC. Amino acids: CASSVDGRSGANVLTF.

V gene TRBV5-1 combines with J gene TRBJ1-1, with a tentative D call TRBD1 (6 bases). The ends were cut back, 3 bases at V and 6 bases at J, with 12 bases in the middle. This CDR3 spans 13 amino acids. Germline assignment: CDR1 SGHRS and CDR2 YFSETQ. For the CDR3, the DNA is TGCGCCAGCAGCTCCGGACAGTTTCCTGAAGCTTTCTTT. Translation: CASSSGQFPEAFF.

For this clonotype: Since a much larger clone is just one base distant, this may be a read error. This chain uses TRBV7-2 with TRBJ2-5, with a tentative D call TRBD2 (6 bases). The DNA matches TRBJ2-7 better at its end, which makes the J call doubtful. Looked up from germline, CDR1 is SGHTA and CDR2 is FQGNSA. CDR3 length equals 16 residues. CDR3 sequence: CASSWGARERNYEQYF. The CDR3 coding sequence is TGTGCCAGCAGCTGGGGCGCCCGGGAGCGAAACTACGAGCAGTACTTC.

V is TRBV24-1 and J is TRBJ1-1, with 8 bases identical to TRBD1. This CDR3 is built from 15 residues. V shed 3 bases and J 5 bases; nucleotides not matched to a gene: 7. Looked up from germline, CDR1 is KGHDR and CDR2 is SFDVKD. In DNA, the CDR3 is TGTGCCACCAGTGATGACAGGGGTGGAGGGACTGAAGCTTTCTTT. This translates into CATSDDRGGGTEAFF.

This clonotype was observed a few times. The chain couples TRBV29-1 to TRBJ2-3; D tentatively reads TRBD1 or TRBD2 (6 bases each). Germline loops: CDR1 SQVTM, CDR2 ANQGSEA. The V and J ends lost 7 bases and 5 bases respectively, with 13 bases between them. CDR3 length: 12 residues. The CDR3 nucleotides read TGCAGCGGGCGGAGGGGGGTAGATACGCAGTATTTT. Protein sequence: CSGRRGVDTQYF.

This clonotype has a count of ten or more. The chain joins TRBV12-3 or TRBV12-4 to TRBJ2-1; 7 bases align to TRBD2. This CDR3 has 13 amino acids. The J segment lost 7 bases and the V segment lost 5 bases, leaving 5 bases of the junction unmatched. CDR3 DNA: TGTGCCAGCAGTCGGACTAGTCTGAATGAGCAGTTCTTC. Protein: CASSRTSLNEQFF.

This clonotype was counted between two and nine times. The CDR3 DNA reads as TGCGCCAGCAGCAAGGGGGGGACTAGCGGATACAATGAGCAGTTCTTC. Protein: CASSKGGTSGYNEQFF. The gene calls are TRBV5-1 and TRBJ2-1, with TRBD2 identical over 11 bases. J lost 4 bases, V lost 4 bases, and 7 bases had no gene match. Germline lookup yields CDR1 SGHRS and CDR2 YFSETQ. This CDR3 contains 16 residues.

At least ten counts were recorded for this clonotype. V gene TRBV10-3 combines with J gene TRBJ2-7, with TRBD2 matching over 10 bases. The CDR3 runs 12 residues. In germline, CDR1 is ENHRY, CDR2 SYGVKD. V shed 7 bases and J 5 bases; nucleotides not matched to a gene: 2. The CDR3 spells CAIKTSGNEQYF. CDR3 nucleotide sequence: TGTGCCATCAAAACTAGCGGGAACGAGCAGTACTTC.

The V call is TRBV7-9, the J call TRBJ2-7; D might be TRBD1 (6 bases). The V end was cut by 1 base, the J end by 6 bases, with 16 bases between. The germline V gene has CDR1 SEHNR and CDR2 FQNEAQ (reference sequence). The CDR3 length is 15 residues. The DNA for the CDR3 is TGTGCCAGCAGCTTAGAGGCACAGGGAGCGAGCGAGCAGTACTTC. Encoded protein: CASSLEAQGASEQYF. Complete variable domain (other parts from reference TRBV7-9 and TRBJ2-7): DTGVSQNPRHKITKRGQNVTFRCDPISEHNRLYWYRQTLGQGPEFLTYFQNEAQLEKSRLLSDRFSAERPKGSFSTLEIQRTEQGDSAMYLCASSLEAQGASEQYFGPGTRLTVT.

This clonotype showed up many times. The chain joins TRBV10-1 to TRBJ1-2; D is possibly TRBD1 (6 bases). Germline V gene lookup returns CDR1 WNHNN and CDR2 SYGVQD (reference sequence). The CDR3 is 13 residues long. V gave up 5 bases and J gave up 5 bases, with 12 bases separating them. CDR3 nucleotides: TGCGCCAGCAGTTCCGACAGGAGATATGGCTACACCTTC. This translates into CASSSDRRYGYTF.

V usage is TRBV5-1 and J usage is TRBJ2-3; TRBD1 matches 10 bases. This CDR3 has 15 residues. The trim removed 4 bases at V and 6 bases at J, leaving 8 bases unmatched. The germline V gene encodes CDR1 SGHRS and CDR2 YFSETQ. The CDR3 is CASSPLTGGKDTQYF. The DNA of the CDR3 is TGCGCCAGCAGCCCCCTGACAGGGGGCAAGGATACGCAGTATTTT.

Only a few counts were recorded for this clonotype. At one end the junction does not follow the germline gene, possibly because of a read error. V is TRBV6-1 and J is TRBJ2-1; 12 bases align to TRBD2. This CDR3 has 15 amino acids. Germline V CDR1 and CDR2: MNHNS, SASEGT. The CDR3 loop is CASSGASGRGGEQFF. CDR3 bases: TGTGCCAGTAGTGGGGCTAGCGGGAGGGGGGGTGAGCAGTTCTTC.

The genes are TRBV29-1 and TRBJ2-7; TRBD1 aligns across 9 bases. Per germline, CDR1 SQVTM and CDR2 ANQGSEA. This CDR3 is 14 amino acids long. V lost 6 bases to trimming and J lost 5 bases; unmatched junction nucleotides: 11. The CDR3 DNA follows: TGCAGCGTAGGGGACAGGGCGGGCTACGACGAGCAGTACTTC. This codes for CSVGDRAGYDEQYF.

This clonotype has more than one count but fewer than ten. The chain combines TRBV9 with TRBJ2-3, with D maybe TRBD2 (6 bases). V lost 0 bases to trimming and J lost 2 bases, with 13 bases between them. This CDR3 is 16 amino acids long. In germline, CDR1 is SGDLS, CDR2 YYNGEE. CDR3 sequence (DNA): TGTGCCAGCAGCGTAGGCGGGCGGGACTTCACAGATACGCAGTATTTT. Translated: CASSVGGRDFTDTQYF.

Concerning this clonotype itself: This likely traces to a read error, being one base from a far larger clone. V and J are TRBV7-2 and TRBJ2-5; 8 bases align to TRBD1. The DNA end is a closer match to TRBJ2-1, so the J assignment may be wrong. The CDR3 has 14 amino acids. CDR1 and CDR2 from the germline V gene are SGHTA and FQGNSA. This chain's CDR3 is CASSSGQAQETQFF. CDR3 in DNA: TGTGCCAGCAGCTCGGGACAGGCACAAGAGACCCAGTTCTTC.

The gene calls are TRBV15 and TRBJ2-4; TRBD1 agrees at 9 bases. V was pared by 5 bases and J by 7 bases, with 6 bases of the junction left unmatched. Germline CDR1 reads LNHNV; CDR2 reads YYDKDF (reference sequence). The CDR3 runs to 14 residues. CDR3: CATSWGTGRNIQYF. In DNA form, the CDR3 reads TGTGCCACCAGCTGGGGGACAGGGCGCAACATTCAGTACTTC. The full variable domain, rest sourced from reference TRBV15 and TRBJ2-4, is DAMVIQNPRYQVTQFGKPVTLSCSQTLNHNVMYWYQQKSSQAPKLLFHYYDKDFNNEADTPDNFQSRRPNTSFCFLDIRSPGLGDTAMYLCATSWGTGRNIQYFGAGTRLSVL.

There are a few counts of this clonotype. The chain has TRBV5-6 and TRBJ2-2; D may be TRBD2 (6 bases). Deletions cut 4 bases from V and 4 bases from J, with 17 bases between. This CDR3 comprises 16 residues. Germline assignment: CDR1 SGHDT and CDR2 YYEEEE. The CDR3: CASSPRLEGPTGELFF. The CDR3 region has the DNA TGTGCCAGCAGCCCACGACTAGAGGGGCCCACCGGGGAGCTGTTTTTT.

This clonotype has only a few counts. The chain couples TRBV29-1 to TRBJ1-2; 12 positions match TRBD1. The ends lost 7 bases at V and 9 bases at J; junction bases unmatched: 6. This CDR3 is 12 amino acids long. Germline CDR1 and CDR2: SQVTM and ANQGSEA. CDR3 sequence reads: CSGGTGGSSYTF. CDR3 bases: TGCAGCGGTGGGACAGGGGGCAGTAGCTACACCTTC.